These 11 T cell receptor beta chains were sequenced from one sample in a study of vaccination effects on CD4 cells after COVID-19. Using viral peptide pools, the ViraFEST assay grew out antigen-specific CD4+ T cells prior to sequencing. Once cultured for nine to ten days, the cells underwent separation to obtain CD4+ T cells. Two doses of either BNT162b2 or mRNA-1273 were given to each participant. No antigen is known for these receptors. This table comes from immunoSEQ multiplex PCR, and its TCRdb copy is limited to in-frame clones, with some not included. Altogether about 80,000 clones are present, 77% being singletons, with the ten largest covering approximately 1%. Material: CD4+ T cells from PBMCs cultured with HCoV-OC43 spike peptides, obtained after COVID-19 vaccination. Subset here: HCoV-OC43 spike overlapping peptide pool stimulation. The receptors were gathered from a human donor who received a COVID-19 vaccine.

This clone was observed a few times. The chain is built from TRBV4-2 and TRBJ2-3, with 8 bases fitting TRBD2. The germline V gene encodes CDR1 LGHNA and CDR2 YNFKEQ. The trim removed 1 base at V and 3 bases at J, leaving 9 bases unmatched. CDR3 length: 17 amino acids. In nucleotides, the CDR3 is TGTGCCAGCAGCCAAGGGGTGATCGGGGGGGGAACAGATACGCAGTATTTT. As protein: CASSQGVIGGGTDTQYF.

This chain joins TRBV6-5 and TRBJ1-5, with 11 bases that match TRBD1. This CDR3 has 14 residues. In germline, CDR1 is MNHEY, CDR2 SVGAGI. Trimming took 8 bases from V and 7 from J; bases not matched to a gene: 7. The DNA of the CDR3 is TGTGCCAGCTCCGGACAGGGGGCAGGCCAGCCCCAGCATTTT. This encodes CASSGQGAGQPQHF.

This rearrangement joins TRBV18 to TRBJ1-2; D possibly corresponds to TRBD1 (5 bases). Germline lookup yields CDR1 KGHSH and CDR2 LQKENI. This CDR3 has 14 residues. The V gene lost 0 bases and the J gene lost 3 bases, with 8 bases spanning the gap. CDR3 nucleotide sequence: TGTGCCAGCTCACCACCCCAGGGATACTATGGCTACACCTTC. Translating it yields CASSPPQGYYGYTF. The variable domain in full, completed from reference TRBV18 and TRBJ1-2, reads NAGVMQNPRHLVRRRGQEARLRCSPMKGHSHVYWYRQLPEEGLKFMVYLQKENIIDESGMPKERFSAEFPKEGPSILRIQQVVRGDSAAYFCASSPPQGYYGYTFGSGTRLTVV.

The chain links TRBV19 to TRBJ1-5; 7 bases fit TRBD1. The germline gives CDR1 LNHDA, CDR2 SQIVND (reference sequence). CDR3 length equals 15 residues. The ends lost 8 bases at V and 1 base at J; junction bases unmatched: 8. This CDR3 reads CASASTGLSNQPQHF. In DNA form, the CDR3 reads TGTGCCAGTGCCTCGACAGGGCTGAGCAATCAGCCCCAGCATTTT.

This clone was seen only once. V is TRBV6-5 and J is TRBJ2-7, with 10 bases identical to TRBD2. Germline CDR1 MNHEY, CDR2 SVGAGI. J lost 2 bases, V lost 6 bases, and 7 bases had no gene match. The CDR3 is 15 amino acids. The CDR3, as DNA: TGTGCCAGCAGCTTAGGTAGCGGGGGGACCTACGAGCAGTACGTC. Translation: CASSLGSGGTYEQYV.

The genes are TRBV2 and TRBJ2-6, with D tentatively TRBD2 (6 bases). Germline V gene data show CDR1 as SNHLY and CDR2 as FYNNEI. V dropped 8 bases and J dropped 4 bases, with 15 bases sitting between them. This CDR3 has 15 amino acids. The CDR3 loop is CASLRRGTGANVLTF. The CDR3 DNA reads TGTGCCAGCCTCCGGCGGGGAACGGGGGCCAACGTCCTGACTTTC. The full variable domain, with the rest looked up from reference TRBV2 and TRBJ2-6, is EPEVTQTPSHQVTQMGQEVILRCVPISNHLYFYWYRQILGQKVEFLVSFYNNEISEKSEIFDDQFSVERPDGSNFTLKIRSTKLEDSAMYFCASLRRGTGANVLTFGAGSRLTVL.

The chain has TRBV19 and TRBJ1-2; TRBD1 might be the D (5 bases). Germline lookup yields CDR1 LNHDA and CDR2 SQIVND (reference sequence). This CDR3 region has 15 residues. The V end lost 4 bases, the J end lost 4 bases, and 16 bases lay between the germline ends. The CDR3 bases are TGTGCCAGTAGTAGTTTCGCAGGGATCGGCTATGGCTACACCTTC. It is translated as CASSSFAGIGYGYTF.

In its sample, this clone was seen a few times. The chain employs TRBV11-2 and TRBJ2-7; the D is unclear. CDR3 length: 14 amino acids. Per the germline V gene, CDR1 is SGHAT and CDR2 is FQNNGV. V was clipped by 1 base and J by 0 bases, with 7 bases between them. The CDR3 region is CASSLGASSYEQYV. The CDR3 bases are TGTGCCAGCAGCTTAGGCGCGAGCTCCTACGAGCAGTACGTC.

This clone was seen just once. The rearrangement links TRBV7-2 to TRBJ2-3, with TRBD1 identical over 8 bases. V lost 5 bases and J lost 4; bases outside the gene matches: 8. The CDR3 is 15 amino acids. The germline CDR1 and CDR2 sequences are SGHTA and FQGNSA. The CDR3: CASSHLGQGSDTQYF. As DNA, the CDR3 is TGTGCCAGCAGCCATCTCGGACAGGGATCAGATACGCAGTATTTT.

This chain connects TRBV9 to TRBJ2-3, with D possibly called TRBD1 or TRBD2 (5 bases each). The germline V gene has CDR1 SGDLS and CDR2 YYNGEE. This CDR3 is 13 amino acids long. With 3 bases removed from V and 2 bases from J, the gap between germline ends came to 7 bases. CDR3 coding DNA: TGTGCCAGCAGCGGGGGGATCACAGATACGCAGTATTTT. Translation gives CASSGGITDTQYF. The entire variable domain, with the rest obtained from reference TRBV9 and TRBJ2-3, is as follows: DSGVTQTPKHLITATGQRVTLRCSPRSGDLSVYWYQQSLDQGLQFLIQYYNGEERAKGNILERFSAQQFPDLHSELNLSSLELGDSALYFCASSGGITDTQYFGPGTRLTVL.

The CDR3 loop reads CASSDEGLANTIYF. CDR3 DNA sequence: TGTGCCAGCAGTGATGAGGGATTGGCAAACACCATATATTTT. V gene TRBV6-1 combines with J gene TRBJ1-3, with D unclear. V dropped 3 bases and J dropped 6 bases, with 12 bases sitting between them. The length of the CDR3 is 14 residues. Germline CDR1 and CDR2: MNHNS and SASEGT.